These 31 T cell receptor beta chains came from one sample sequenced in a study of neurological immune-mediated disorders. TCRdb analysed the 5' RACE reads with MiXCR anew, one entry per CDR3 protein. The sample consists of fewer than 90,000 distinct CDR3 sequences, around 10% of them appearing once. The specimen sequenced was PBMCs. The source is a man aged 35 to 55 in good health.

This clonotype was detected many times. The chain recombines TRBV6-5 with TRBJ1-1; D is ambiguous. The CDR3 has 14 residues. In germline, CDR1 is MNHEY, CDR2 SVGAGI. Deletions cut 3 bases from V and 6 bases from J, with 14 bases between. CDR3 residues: CASSYYGQIAEAFF. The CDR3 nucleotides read TGTGCCAGCAGTTATTACGGGCAAATCGCTGAAGCTTTCTTT.

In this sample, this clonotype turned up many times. CDR3 sequence reads: CSGANWGQGDYGYTF. CDR3 DNA sequence: TGCAGTGGAGCGAACTGGGGACAGGGGGACTATGGCTACACCTTC. The V gene is TRBV20-1, the J gene TRBJ1-2, with 11 bases aligning to TRBD1. Looked up from germline, CDR1 is DFQATT and CDR2 is SNEGSKA (reference sequence). This CDR3 is built from 15 residues. V gave up 7 bases and J gave up 3 bases; unmatched junction bases: 10.

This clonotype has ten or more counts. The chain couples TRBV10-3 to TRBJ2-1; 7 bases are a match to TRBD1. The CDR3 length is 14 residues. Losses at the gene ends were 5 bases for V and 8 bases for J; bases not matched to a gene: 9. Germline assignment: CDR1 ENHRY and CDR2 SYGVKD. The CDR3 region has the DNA TGTGCCATCAGTAAGGGACAGACGAGGGATGAGCAGTTCTTC. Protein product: CAISKGQTRDEQFF.

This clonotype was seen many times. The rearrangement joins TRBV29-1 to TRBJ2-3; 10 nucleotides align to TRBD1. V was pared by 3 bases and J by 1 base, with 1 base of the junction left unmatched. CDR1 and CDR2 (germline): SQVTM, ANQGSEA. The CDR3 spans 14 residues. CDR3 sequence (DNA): TGCAGCGTTGAGGGGACAGGGGGCACAGATACGCAGTATTTT. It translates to CSVEGTGGTDTQYF.

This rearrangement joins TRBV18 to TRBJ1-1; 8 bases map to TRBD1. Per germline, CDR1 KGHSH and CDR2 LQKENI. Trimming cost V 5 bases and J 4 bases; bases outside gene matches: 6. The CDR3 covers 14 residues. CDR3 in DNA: TGTGCCAGCTCAACCGAAACAGGGGGCACTGAAGCTTTCTTT. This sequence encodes CASSTETGGTEAFF.

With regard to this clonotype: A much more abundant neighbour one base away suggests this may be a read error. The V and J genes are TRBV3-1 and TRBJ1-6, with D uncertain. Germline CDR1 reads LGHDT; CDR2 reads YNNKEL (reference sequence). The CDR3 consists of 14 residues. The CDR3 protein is CASSQVRSNSPFHF. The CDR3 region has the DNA TGTGCCAGCAGCCAAGTCAGGTCAAATTCACCCTTCCACTTT.

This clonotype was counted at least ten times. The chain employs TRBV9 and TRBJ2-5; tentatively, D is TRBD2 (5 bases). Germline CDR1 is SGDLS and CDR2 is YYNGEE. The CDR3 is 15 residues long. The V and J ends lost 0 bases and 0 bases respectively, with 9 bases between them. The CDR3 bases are TGTGCCAGCAGCGTAGCAGCGGTTTACCAAGAGACCCAGTACTTC. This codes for CASSVAAVYQETQYF.

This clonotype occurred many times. CDR3 residues: CSVEGLKYEQYF. The DNA for the CDR3 is TGCAGCGTTGAAGGGCTCAAATACGAGCAGTACTTC. This chain joins TRBV29-1 and TRBJ2-7; D ambiguous. V lost 1 base, J lost 4 bases, and 8 bases lay in between. From germline, CDR1 is SQVTM and CDR2 ANQGSEA. The CDR3 is made up of 12 amino acids.

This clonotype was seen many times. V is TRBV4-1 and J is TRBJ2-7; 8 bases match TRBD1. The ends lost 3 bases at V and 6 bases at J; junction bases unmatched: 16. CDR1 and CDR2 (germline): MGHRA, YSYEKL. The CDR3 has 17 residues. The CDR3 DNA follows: TGCGCCAGCAGCCAGGCAGTGGATGGACAGGGCGTTATCGAGCAGTACTTC. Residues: CASSQAVDGQGVIEQYF.

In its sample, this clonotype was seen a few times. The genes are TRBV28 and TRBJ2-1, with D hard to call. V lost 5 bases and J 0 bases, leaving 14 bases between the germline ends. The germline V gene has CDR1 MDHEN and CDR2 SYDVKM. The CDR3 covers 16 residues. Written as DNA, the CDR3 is TGTGCCAGCAGTCCCCCAGGATCTGGCTCCTACAATGAGCAGTTCTTC. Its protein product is CASSPPGSGSYNEQFF.

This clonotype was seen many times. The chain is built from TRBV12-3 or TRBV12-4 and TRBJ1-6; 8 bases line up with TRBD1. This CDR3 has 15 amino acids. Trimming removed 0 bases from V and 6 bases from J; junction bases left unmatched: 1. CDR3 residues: CASSLAQGANSPLHF. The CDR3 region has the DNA TGTGCCAGCAGTTTAGCTCAGGGGGCTAATTCACCCCTCCACTTT.

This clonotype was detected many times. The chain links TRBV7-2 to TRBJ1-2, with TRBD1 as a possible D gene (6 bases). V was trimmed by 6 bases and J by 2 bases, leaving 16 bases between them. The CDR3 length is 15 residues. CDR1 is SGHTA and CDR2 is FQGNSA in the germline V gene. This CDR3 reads CASSQRRQENYGYTF. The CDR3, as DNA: TGTGCCAGCAGTCAACGAAGACAGGAGAACTATGGCTACACCTTC.

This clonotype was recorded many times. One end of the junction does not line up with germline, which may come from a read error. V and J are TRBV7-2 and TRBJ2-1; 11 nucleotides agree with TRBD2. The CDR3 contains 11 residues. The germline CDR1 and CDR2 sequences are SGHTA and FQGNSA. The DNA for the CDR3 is TGTGCCAGCAGTACTAGCGGGAGACCAAGCTTC. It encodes CASSTSGRPSF.

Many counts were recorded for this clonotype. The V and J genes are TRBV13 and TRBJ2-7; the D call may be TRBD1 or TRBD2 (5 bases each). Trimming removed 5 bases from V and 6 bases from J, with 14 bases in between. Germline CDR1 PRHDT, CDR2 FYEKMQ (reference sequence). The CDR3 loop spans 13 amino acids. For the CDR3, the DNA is TGTGCCAGCAGCGCCCGCTTGGGGGTCGAGCAGTACTTC. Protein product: CASSARLGVEQYF.

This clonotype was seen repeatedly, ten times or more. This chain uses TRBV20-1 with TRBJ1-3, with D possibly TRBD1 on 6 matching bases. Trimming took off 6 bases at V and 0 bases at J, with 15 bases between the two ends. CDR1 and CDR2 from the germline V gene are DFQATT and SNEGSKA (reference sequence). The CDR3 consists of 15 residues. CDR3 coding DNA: TGCAGTGCGTCAAAGGGGGTGCACTCTGGAAACACCATATATTTT. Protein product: CSASKGVHSGNTIYF.

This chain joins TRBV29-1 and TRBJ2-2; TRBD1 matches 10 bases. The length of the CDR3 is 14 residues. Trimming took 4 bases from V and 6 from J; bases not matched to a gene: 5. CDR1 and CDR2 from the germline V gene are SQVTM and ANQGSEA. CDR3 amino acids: CSVAGTGEAGELFF. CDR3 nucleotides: TGCAGCGTTGCCGGGACAGGGGAGGCCGGGGAGCTGTTTTTT.

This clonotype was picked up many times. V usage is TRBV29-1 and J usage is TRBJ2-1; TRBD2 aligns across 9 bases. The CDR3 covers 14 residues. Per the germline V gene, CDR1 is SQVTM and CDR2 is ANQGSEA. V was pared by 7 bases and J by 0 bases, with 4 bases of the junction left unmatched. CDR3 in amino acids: CSAGRGGSYNEQFF. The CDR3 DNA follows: TGCAGCGCAGGGCGGGGGGGCTCCTACAATGAGCAGTTCTTC.

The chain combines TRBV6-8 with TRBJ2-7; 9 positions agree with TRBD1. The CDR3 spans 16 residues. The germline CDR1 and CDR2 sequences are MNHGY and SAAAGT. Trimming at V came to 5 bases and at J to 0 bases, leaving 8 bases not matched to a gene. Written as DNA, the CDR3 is TGTGCCAGCAGTCCGATCCGGGACAGGGCCTCCTACGAGCAGTACTTC. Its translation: CASSPIRDRASYEQYF.

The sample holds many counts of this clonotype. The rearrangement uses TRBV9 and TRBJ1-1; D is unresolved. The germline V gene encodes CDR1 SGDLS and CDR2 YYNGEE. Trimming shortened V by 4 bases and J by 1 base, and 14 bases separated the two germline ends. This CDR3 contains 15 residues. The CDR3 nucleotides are TGTGCCAGCAGCCCCCATCTTCAGCAGAACACTGAAGCTTTCTTT. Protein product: CASSPHLQQNTEAFF.

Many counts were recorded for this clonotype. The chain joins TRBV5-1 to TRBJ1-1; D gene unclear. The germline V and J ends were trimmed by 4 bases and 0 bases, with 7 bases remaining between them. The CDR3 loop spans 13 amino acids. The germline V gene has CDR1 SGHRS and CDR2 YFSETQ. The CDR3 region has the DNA TGCGCCAGCAGCCCGGCAATGAACACTGAAGCTTTCTTT. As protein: CASSPAMNTEAFF.

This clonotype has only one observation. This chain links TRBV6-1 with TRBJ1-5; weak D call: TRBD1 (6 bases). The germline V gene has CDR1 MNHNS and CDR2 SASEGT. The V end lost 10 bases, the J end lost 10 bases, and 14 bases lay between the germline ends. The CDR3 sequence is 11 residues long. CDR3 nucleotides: TGTGCCAACAGGGCCGCTCAACCCCAGCATTTT. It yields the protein CANRAAQPQHF.

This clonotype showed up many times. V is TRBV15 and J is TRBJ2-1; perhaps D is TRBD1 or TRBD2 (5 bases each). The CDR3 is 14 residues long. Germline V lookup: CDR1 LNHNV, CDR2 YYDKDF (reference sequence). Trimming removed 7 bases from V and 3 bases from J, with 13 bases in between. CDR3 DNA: TGTGCCACCAACGGGGACCCCTACTACAATGAGCAGTTCTTC. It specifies CATNGDPYYNEQFF.

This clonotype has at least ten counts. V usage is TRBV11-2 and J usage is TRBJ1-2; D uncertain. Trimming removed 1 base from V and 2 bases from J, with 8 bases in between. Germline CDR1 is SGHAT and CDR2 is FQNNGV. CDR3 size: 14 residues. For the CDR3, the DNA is TGTGCCAGCAGCTTAGTGGCCGGAAACTATGGCTACACCTTC. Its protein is CASSLVAGNYGYTF.

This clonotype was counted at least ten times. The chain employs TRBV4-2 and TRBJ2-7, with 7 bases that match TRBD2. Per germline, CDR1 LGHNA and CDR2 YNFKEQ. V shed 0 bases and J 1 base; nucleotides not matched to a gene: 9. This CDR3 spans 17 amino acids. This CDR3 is CASSQDKGTIRSYEQYF. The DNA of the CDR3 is TGTGCCAGCAGCCAAGATAAGGGGACTATTCGGTCCTACGAGCAGTACTTC.

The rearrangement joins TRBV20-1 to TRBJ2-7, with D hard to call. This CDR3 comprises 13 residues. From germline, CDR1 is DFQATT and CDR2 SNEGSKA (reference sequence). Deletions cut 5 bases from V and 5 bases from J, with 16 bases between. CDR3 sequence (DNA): TGCAGTGCTTATGACATTTATGGCCACGAGCAGTACTTC. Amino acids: CSAYDIYGHEQYF.

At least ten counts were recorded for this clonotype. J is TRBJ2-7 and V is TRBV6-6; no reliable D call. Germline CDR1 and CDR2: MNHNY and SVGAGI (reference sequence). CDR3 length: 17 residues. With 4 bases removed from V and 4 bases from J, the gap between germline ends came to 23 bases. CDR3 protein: CASSFQDLAFSPYEQYF. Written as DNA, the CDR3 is TGTGCCAGCAGTTTCCAAGACTTGGCTTTTTCTCCTTACGAGCAGTACTTC.

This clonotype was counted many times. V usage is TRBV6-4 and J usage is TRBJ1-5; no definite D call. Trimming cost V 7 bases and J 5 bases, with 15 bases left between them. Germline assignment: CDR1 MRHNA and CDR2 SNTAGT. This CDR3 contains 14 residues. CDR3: CASIARYPDQPQHF. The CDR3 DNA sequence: TGTGCCAGCATAGCGCGTTATCCCGATCAGCCCCAGCATTTT.

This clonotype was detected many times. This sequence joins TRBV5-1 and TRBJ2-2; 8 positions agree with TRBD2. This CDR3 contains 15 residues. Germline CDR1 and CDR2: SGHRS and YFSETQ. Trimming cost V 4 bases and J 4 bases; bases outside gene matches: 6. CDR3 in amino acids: CASSGLAGTTGELFF. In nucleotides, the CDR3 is TGCGCCAGCAGCGGCCTAGCGGGCACCACCGGGGAGCTGTTTTTT.

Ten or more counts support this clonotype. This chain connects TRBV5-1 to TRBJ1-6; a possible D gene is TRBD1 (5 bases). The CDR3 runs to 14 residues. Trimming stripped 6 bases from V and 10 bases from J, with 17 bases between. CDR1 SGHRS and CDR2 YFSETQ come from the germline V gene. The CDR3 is CASKEGEGRSPLHF. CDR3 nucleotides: TGCGCCAGCAAAGAGGGAGAGGGGAGATCACCCCTCCACTTT.

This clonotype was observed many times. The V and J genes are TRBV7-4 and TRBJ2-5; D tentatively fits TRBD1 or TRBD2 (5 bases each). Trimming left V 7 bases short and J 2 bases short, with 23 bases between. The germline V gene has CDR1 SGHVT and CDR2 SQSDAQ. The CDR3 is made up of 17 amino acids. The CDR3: CASTISLGVARQETQYF. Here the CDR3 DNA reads TGTGCCAGCACAATCTCCCTGGGGGTAGCGAGGCAAGAGACCCAGTACTTC.

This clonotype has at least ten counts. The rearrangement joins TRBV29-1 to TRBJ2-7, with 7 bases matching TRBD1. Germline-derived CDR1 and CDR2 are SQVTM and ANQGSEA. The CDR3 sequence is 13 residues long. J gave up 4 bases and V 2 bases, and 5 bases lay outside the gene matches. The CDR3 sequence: CSVERGGEYEQYF. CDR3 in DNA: TGCAGCGTTGAACGAGGGGGCGAATACGAGCAGTACTTC.